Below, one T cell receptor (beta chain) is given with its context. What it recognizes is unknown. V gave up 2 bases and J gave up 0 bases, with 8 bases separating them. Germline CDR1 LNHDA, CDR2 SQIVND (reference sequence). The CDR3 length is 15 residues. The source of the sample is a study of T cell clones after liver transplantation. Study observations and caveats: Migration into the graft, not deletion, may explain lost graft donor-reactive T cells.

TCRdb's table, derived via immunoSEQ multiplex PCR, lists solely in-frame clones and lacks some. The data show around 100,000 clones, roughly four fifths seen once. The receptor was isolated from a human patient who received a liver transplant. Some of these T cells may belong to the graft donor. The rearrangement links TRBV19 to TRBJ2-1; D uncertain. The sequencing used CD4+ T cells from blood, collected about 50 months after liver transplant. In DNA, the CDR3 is TGTGCCAGTAGTATACAAGCGAGCTCCTACAATGAGCAGTTCTTC. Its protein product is CASSIQASSYNEQFF.